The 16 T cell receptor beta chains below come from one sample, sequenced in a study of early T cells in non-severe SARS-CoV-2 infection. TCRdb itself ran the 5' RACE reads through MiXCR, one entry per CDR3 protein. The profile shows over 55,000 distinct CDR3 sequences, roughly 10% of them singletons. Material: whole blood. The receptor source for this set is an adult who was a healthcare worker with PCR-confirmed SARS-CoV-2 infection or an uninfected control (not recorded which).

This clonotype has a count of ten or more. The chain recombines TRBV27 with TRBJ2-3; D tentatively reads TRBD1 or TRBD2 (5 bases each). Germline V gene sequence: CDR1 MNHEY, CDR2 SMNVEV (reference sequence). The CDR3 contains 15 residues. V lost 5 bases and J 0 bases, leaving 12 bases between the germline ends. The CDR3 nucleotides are TGTGCCAGCAGTGACCGGGACGGAAGCACAGATACGCAGTATTTT. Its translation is CASSDRDGSTDTQYF.

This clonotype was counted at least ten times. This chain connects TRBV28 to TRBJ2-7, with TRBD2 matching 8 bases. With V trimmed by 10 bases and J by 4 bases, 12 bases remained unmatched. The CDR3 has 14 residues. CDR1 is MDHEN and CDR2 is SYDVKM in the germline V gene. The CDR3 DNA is TGTGCCACAGAAGGGCCGGGGGGGAGATACGAGCAGTACTTC. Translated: CATEGPGGRYEQYF. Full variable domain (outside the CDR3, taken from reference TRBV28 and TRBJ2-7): DVKVTQSSRYLVKRTGEKVFLECVQDMDHENMFWYRQDPGLGLRLIYFSYDVKMKEKGDIPEGYSVSREKKERFSLILESASTNQTSMYLCATEGPGGRYEQYFGPGTRLTVT.

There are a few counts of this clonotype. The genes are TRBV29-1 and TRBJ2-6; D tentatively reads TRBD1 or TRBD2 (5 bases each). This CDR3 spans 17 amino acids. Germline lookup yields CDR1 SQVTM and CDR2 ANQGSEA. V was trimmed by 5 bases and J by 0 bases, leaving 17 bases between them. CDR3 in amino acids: CSVRVWDRTSGANVLTF. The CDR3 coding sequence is TGCAGCGTTCGGGTATGGGACCGGACCTCTGGGGCCAACGTCCTGACTTTC. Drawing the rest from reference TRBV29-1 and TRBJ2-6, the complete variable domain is SAVISQKPSRDICQRGTSLTIQCQVDSQVTMMFWYRQQPGQSLTLIATANQGSEATYESGFVIDKFPISRPNLTFSTLTVSNMSPEDSSIYLCSVRVWDRTSGANVLTFGAGSRLTVL.

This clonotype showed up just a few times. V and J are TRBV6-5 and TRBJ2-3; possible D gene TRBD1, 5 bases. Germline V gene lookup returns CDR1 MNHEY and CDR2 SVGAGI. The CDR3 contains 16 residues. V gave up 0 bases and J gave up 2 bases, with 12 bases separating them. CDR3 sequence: CASSYSGRPHTDTQYF. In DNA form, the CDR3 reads TGTGCCAGCAGTTACTCGGGGCGACCCCACACAGATACGCAGTATTTT.

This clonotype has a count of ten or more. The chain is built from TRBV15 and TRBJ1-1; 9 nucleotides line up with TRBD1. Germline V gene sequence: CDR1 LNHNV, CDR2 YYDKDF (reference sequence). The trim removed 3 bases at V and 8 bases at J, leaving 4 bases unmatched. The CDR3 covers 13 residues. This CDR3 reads CATSRRTGEEAFF. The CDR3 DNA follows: TGTGCCACCAGCAGGAGGACAGGGGAGGAAGCTTTCTTT.

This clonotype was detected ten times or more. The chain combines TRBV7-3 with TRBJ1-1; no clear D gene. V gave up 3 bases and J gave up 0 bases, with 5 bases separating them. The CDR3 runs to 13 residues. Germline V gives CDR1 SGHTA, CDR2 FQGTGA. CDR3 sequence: CASSFSMNTEAFF. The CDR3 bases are TGTGCCAGCAGCTTCTCTATGAACACTGAAGCTTTCTTT.

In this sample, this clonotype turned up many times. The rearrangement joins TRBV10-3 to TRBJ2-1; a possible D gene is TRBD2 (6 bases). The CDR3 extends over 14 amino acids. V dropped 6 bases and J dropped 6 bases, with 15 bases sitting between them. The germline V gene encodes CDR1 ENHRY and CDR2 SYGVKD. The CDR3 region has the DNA TGTGCCATCAGGAGGACGGACTACGGCAATGAGCAGTTCTTC. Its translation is CAIRRTDYGNEQFF.

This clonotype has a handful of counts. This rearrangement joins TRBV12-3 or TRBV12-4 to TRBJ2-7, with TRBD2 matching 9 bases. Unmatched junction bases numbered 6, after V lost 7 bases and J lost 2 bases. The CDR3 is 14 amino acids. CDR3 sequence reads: CASTVAGATYEQYF. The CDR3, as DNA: TGTGCCAGCACCGTAGCGGGAGCGACCTACGAGCAGTACTTC.

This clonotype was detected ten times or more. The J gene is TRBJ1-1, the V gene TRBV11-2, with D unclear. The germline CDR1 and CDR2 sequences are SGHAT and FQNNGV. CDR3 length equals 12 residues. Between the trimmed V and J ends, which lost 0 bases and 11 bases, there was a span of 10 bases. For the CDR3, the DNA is TGTGCCAGCAGCTTAGACCATCCGGGCGCTTTCTTT. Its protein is CASSLDHPGAFF.

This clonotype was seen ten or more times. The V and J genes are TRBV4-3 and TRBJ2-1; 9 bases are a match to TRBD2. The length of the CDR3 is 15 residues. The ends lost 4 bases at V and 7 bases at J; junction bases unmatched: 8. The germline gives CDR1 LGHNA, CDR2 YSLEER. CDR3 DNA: TGCGCCAGCAGCCTTGACGGACTAGCGCGGAATGAGCAGTTCTTC. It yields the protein CASSLDGLARNEQFF.

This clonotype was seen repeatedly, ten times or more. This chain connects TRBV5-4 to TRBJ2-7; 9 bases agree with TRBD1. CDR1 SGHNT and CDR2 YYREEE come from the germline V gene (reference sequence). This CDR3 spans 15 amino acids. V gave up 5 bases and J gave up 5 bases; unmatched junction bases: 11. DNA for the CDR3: TGTGCCAGCAGTTCACCGGGACAGGGAGTGAACGAGCAGTACTTC. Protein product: CASSSPGQGVNEQYF.

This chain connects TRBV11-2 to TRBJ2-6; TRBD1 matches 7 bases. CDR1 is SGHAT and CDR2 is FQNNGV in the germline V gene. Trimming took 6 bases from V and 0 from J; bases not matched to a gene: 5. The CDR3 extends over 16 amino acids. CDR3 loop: CASRTDRTSGANVLTF. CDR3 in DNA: TGTGCCAGCAGAACGGACAGGACCTCTGGGGCCAACGTCCTGACTTTC.

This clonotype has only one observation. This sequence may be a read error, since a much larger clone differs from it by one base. CDR3: CASRYGSVRYF. The CDR3 bases are TGTGCCAGCAGATATGGGTCGGTGCGATACTTC. This sequence joins TRBV6-2 or TRBV6-3 and TRBJ2-7, with no clear D. CDR1 and CDR2 (germline): MNHEY, SVGEGT. The CDR3 is 11 amino acids. Trimming pared 6 bases from V and 13 bases from J, leaving 16 bases between.

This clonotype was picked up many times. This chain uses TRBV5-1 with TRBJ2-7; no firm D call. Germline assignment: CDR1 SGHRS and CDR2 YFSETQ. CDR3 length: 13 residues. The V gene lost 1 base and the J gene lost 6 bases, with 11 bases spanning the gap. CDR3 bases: TGCGCCAGCAGCTTGTACGCTATAGCCGAGCAGTACTTC. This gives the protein CASSLYAIAEQYF.

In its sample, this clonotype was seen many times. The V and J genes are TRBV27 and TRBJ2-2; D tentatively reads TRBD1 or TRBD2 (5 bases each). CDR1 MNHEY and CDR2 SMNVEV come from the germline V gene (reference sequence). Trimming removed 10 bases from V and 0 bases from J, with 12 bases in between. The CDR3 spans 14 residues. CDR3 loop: CATQGASNTGELFF. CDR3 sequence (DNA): TGTGCCACCCAGGGAGCTTCGAACACCGGGGAGCTGTTTTTT.

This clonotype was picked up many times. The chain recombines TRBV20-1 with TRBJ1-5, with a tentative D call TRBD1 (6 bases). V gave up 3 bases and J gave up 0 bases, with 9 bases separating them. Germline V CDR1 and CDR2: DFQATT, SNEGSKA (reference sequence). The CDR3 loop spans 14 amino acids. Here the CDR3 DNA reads TGCAGTGCTAGGGTCAGGGGTAGCAATCAGCCCCAGCATTTT. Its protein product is CSARVRGSNQPQHF.